This T cell receptor (beta chain) was identified in a study of T cells after posttransplantation cyclophosphamide. Regarding the study as a whole: Recipient CMV seropositivity and CMV reactivation strongly tracked TRB clonality. Blood and skin or GI T cell repertoires showed limited TRB overlap. Donor-recipient repertoire similarity was low at 1-2 months, rising over year one.

This clone was detected only a few times. No antigen is known for it. Sequencing was performed with immunoSEQ multiplex PCR; in TCRdb, only in-frame clones are kept and a portion is missing. The profile covers under 15,000 clones, none occurring a single time. Trimming at V came to 5 bases and at J to 3 bases, leaving 6 bases not matched to a gene. The germline gives CDR1 PRHDT, CDR2 FYEKMQ (reference sequence). CDR3 size: 16 residues. A marrow graft followed busulfan-fludarabine conditioning, with cyclophosphamide on days +3 and +4. This TCR was sampled from a female patient in her forties who received an allogeneic stem cell transplant from a related donor, was CMV-positive, and had acute GVHD only. The graft donor may have given rise to some T cells. The V and J genes are TRBV13 and TRBJ2-1, with TRBD2 matching over 11 bases. The sample was PBMCs, taken after allogeneic stem cell transplant with posttransplant cyclophosphamide. The CDR3 bases are TGTGCCAGCAGCCCATCCGGGACTAGCGGCTACAATGAGCAGTTCTTC. Translation gives CASSPSGTSGYNEQFF.